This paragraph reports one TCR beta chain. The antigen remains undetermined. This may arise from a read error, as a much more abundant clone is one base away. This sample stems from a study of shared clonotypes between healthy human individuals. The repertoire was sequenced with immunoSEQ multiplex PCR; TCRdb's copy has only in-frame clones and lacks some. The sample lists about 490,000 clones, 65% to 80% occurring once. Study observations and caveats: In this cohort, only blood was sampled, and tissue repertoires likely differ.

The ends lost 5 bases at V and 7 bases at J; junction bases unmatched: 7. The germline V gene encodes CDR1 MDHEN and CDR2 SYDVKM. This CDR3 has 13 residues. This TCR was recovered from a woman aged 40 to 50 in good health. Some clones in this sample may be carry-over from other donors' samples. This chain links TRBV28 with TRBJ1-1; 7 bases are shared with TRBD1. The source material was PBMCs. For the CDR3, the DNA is TGTGCCAGCAGTCCCATTAACAGGGGTGAAGCTTTCTTT. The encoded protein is CASSPINRGEAFF. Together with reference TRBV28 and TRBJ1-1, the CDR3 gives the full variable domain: DVKVTQSSRYLVKRTGEKVFLECVQDMDHENMFWYRQDPGLGLRLIYFSYDVKMKEKGDIPEGYSVSREKKERFSLILESASTNQTSMYLCASSPINRGEAFFGQGTRLTVV.